This T cell receptor beta chain was sequenced for a study of control samples from healthy donors and cancer patients (dated by TCRdb to 2020 to 2022). Worth noting for this clone: Its antigen target is currently unknown. Per-base quality was not reported, and no clone a single base away is much larger than it.

V and J are truncated by 5 bases and 10 bases respectively, leaving an intervening sequence of 11 bases. The germline V gene provides CDR1 SGHVS and CDR2 FQNEAQ. The CDR3 covers 12 residues, taking in both the cysteine and the phenylalanine. Kept here is only the CDR3 DNA, which spans 36 bases and is read in frame from base 1. The library was obtained by the immunoSEQ multiplex PCR assay. TCRdb took this table from immuneACCESS and kept in-frame rearrangements with V and J called. Such tables lack part of the clones; where checked against another copy, unresolved V genes explain under half of the gap, and the rest is unexplained. Here the sample has around 94,000 clones; approximately 86% occur a single time. The ten largest clones add up to over 0.95% of the sample.

The sequence links TRBV7-8 to TRBJ1-4; no D gene call is confident. This clonotype was obtained from a woman aged 45 to 65 in good health. Specimen: blood. The nucleotide sequence reads TGTGCCAGCAGCCTCGAGTTGGGAAAACTGTTTTTT. It translates as CASSLELGKLFF.